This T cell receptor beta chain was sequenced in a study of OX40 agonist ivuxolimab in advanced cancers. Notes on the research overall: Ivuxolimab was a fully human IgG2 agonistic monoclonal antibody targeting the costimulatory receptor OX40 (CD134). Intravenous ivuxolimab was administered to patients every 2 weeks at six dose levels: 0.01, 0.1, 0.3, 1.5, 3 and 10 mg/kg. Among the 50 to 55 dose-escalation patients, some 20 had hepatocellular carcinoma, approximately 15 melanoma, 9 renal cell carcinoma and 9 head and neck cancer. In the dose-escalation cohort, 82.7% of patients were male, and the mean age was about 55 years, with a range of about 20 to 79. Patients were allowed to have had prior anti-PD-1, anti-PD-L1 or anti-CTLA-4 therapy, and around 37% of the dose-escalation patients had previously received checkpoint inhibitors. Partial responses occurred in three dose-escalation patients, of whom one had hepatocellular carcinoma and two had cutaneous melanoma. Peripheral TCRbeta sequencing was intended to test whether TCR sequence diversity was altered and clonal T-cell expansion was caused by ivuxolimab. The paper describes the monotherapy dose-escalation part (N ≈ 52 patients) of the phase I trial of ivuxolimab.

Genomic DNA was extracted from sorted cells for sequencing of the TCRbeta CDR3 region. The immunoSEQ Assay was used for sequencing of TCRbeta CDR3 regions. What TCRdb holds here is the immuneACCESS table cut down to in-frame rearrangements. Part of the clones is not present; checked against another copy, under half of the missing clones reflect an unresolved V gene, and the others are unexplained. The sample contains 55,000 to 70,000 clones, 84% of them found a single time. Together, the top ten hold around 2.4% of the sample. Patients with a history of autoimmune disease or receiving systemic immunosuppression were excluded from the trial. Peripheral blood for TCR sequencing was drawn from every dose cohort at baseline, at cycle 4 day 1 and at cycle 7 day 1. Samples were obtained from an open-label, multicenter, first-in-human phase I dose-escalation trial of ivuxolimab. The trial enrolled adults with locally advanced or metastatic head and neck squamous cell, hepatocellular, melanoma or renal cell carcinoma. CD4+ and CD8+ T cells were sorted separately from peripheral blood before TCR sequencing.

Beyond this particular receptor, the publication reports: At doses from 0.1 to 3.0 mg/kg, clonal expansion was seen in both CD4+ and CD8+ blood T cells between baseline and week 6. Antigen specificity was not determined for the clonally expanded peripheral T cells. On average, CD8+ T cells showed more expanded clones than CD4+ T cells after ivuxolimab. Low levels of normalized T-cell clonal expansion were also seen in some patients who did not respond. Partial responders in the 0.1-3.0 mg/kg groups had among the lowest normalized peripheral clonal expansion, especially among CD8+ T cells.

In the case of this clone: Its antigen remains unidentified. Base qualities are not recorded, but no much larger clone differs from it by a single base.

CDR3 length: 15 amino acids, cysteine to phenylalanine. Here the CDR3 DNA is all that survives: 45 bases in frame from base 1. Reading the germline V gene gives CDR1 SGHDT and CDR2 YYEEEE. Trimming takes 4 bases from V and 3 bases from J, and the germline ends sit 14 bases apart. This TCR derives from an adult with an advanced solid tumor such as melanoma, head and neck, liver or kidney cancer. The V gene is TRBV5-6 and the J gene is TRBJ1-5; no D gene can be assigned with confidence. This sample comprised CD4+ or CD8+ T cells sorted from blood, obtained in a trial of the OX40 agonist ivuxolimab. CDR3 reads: CASSQLQLNNQPQHF. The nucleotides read TGTGCCAGCAGCCAGCTGCAGTTGAACAATCAGCCCCAGCATTTT.